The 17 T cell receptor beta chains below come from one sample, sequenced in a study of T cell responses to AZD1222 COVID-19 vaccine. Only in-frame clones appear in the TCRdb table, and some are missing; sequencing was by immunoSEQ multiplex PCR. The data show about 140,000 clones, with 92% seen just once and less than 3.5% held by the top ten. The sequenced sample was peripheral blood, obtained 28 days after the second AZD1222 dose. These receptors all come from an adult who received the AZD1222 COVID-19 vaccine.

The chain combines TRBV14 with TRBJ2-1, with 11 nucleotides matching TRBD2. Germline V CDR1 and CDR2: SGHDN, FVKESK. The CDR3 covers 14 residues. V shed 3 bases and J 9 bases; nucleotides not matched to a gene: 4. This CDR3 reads CASSQRLAGPEQFF. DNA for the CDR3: TGTGCCAGCAGCCAGAGACTAGCGGGACCTGAGCAGTTCTTC. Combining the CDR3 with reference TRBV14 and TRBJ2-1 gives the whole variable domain EAGVTQFPSHSVIEKGQTVTLRCDPISGHDNLYWYRRVMGKEIKFLLHFVKESKQDESGMPNNRFLAERTGGTYSTLKVQPAELEDSGVYFCASSQRLAGPEQFFGPGTRLTVL.

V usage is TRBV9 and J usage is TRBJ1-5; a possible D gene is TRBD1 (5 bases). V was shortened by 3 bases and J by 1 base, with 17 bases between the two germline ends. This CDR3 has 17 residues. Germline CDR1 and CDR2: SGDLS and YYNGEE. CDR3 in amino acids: CASSGGGMGSSNQPQHF. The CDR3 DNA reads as TGTGCCAGCAGCGGTGGGGGTATGGGGTCGAGCAATCAGCCCCAGCATTTT.

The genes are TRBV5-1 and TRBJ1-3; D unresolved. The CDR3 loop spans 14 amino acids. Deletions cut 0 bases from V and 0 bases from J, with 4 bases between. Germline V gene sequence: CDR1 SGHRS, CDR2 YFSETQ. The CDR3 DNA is TGCGCCAGCAGCTTGGACAGCTCTGGAAACACCATATATTTT. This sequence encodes CASSLDSSGNTIYF.

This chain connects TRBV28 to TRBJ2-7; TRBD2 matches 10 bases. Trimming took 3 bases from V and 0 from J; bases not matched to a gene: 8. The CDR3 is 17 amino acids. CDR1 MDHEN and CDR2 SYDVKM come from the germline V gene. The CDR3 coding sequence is TGTGCCAGCAGTTTTTTTGGACTAGCGGCCAACTCCTACGAGCAGTACTTC. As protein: CASSFFGLAANSYEQYF. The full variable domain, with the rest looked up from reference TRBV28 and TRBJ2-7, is DVKVTQSSRYLVKRTGEKVFLECVQDMDHENMFWYRQDPGLGLRLIYFSYDVKMKEKGDIPEGYSVSREKKERFSLILESASTNQTSMYLCASSFFGLAANSYEQYFGPGTRLTVT.

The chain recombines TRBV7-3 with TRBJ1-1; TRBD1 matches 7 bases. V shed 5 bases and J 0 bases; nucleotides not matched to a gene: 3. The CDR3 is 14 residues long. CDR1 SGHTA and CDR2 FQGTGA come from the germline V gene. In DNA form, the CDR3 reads TGTGCCAGCAGCGTCGGGACAGTGAACACTGAAGCTTTCTTT. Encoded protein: CASSVGTVNTEAFF.

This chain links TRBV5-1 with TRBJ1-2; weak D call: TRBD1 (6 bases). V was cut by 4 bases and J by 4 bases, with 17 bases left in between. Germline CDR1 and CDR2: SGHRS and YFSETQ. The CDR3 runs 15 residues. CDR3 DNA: TGCGCCAGCAGCACTGATCCCGGACAGCTCTATGGCTACACCTTC. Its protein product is CASSTDPGQLYGYTF.

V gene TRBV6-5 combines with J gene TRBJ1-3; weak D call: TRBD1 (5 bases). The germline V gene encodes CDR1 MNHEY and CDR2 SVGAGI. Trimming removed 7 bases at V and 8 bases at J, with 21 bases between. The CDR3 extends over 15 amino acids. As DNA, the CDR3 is TGTGCCAGCATACCCGTGACAGAGAGTGGTGACACCATATATTTT. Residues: CASIPVTESGDTIYF.

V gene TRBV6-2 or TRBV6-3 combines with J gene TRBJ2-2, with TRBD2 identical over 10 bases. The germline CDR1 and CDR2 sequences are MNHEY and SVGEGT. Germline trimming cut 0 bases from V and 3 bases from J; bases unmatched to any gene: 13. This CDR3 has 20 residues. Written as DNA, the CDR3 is TGTGCCAGCAGTTACTCCCTTGAGGAAGCGGGAGGGCACGACACCGGGGAGCTGTTTTTT. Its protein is CASSYSLEEAGGHDTGELFF.

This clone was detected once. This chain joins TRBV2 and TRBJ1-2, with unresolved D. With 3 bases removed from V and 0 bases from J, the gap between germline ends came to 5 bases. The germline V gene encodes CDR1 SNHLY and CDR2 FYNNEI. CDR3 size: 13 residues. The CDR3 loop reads CASSDGANYGYTF. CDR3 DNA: TGTGCCAGCAGTGACGGTGCTAACTATGGCTACACCTTC. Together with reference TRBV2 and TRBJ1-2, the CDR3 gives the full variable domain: EPEVTQTPSHQVTQMGQEVILRCVPISNHLYFYWYRQILGQKVEFLVSFYNNEISEKSEIFDDQFSVERPDGSNFTLKIRSTKLEDSAMYFCASSDGANYGYTFGSGTRLTVV.

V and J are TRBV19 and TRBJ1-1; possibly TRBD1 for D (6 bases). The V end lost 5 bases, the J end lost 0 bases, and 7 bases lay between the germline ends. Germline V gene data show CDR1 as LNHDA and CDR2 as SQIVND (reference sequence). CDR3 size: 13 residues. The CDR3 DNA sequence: TGTGCCAGTAGTGGACAGTTGAACACTGAAGCTTTCTTT. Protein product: CASSGQLNTEAFF. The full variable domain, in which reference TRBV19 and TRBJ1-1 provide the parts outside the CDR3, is DGGITQSPKYLFRKEGQNVTLSCEQNLNHDAMYWYRQDPGQGLRLIYYSQIVNDFQKGDIAEGYSVSREKKESFPLTVTSAQKNPTAFYLCASSGQLNTEAFFGQGTRLTVV.

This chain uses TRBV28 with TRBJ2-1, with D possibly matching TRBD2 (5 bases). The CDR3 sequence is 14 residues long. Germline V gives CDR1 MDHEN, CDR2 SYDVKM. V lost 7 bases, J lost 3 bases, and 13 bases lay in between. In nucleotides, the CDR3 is TGTGCCAGCATTCCCGAGGGCTACTACAATGAGCAGTTCTTC. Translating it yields CASIPEGYYNEQFF.

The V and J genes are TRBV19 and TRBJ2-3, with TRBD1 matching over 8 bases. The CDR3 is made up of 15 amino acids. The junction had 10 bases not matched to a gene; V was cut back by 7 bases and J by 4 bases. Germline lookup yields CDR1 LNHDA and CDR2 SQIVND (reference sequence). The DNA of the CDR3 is TGTGCCAGTAAAGAAACAGACAGGGGTGCAGATACGCAGTATTTT. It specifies CASKETDRGADTQYF.

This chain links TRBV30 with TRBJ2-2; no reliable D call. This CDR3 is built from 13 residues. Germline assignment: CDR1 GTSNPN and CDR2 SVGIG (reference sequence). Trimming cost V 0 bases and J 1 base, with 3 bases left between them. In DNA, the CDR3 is TGTGCCTGGAGTGTGGTGAACACCGGGGAGCTGTTTTTT. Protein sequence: CAWSVVNTGELFF.

The CDR3: CASSSRTGRDYNEQFF. The CDR3 nucleotides are TGTGCCAGCAGTTCCCGGACAGGTCGGGATTACAATGAGCAGTTCTTC. This rearrangement joins TRBV6-2 or TRBV6-3 to TRBJ2-1, with 7 bases identical to TRBD1. V shed 4 bases, J shed 4 bases, and the junction held 10 bases outside the gene matches. The CDR3 loop spans 16 amino acids. Germline V lookup: CDR1 MNHEY, CDR2 SVGEGT.

Written as DNA, the CDR3 is TGTGCCAGCATCCCAGAGACAGGCCGCACCGGGGAGCTGTTTTTT. Its protein product is CASIPETGRTGELFF. This chain uses TRBV3-1 (or the pseudogene TRBV3-2) with TRBJ2-2; perhaps TRBD1 as D (6 bases). Germline V gene sequence: CDR1 LGHDT, CDR2 YNNKEL (reference sequence). V lost 7 bases and J lost 4, with 16 bases in between. This CDR3 has 15 residues.

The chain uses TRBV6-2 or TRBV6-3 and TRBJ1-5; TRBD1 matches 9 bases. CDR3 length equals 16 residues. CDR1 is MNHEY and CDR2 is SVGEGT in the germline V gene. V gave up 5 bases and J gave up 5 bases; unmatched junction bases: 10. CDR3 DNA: TGTGCCAGCAGTACCGCCGGGACAGGGAGACATCAGCCCCAGCATTTT. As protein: CASSTAGTGRHQPQHF.

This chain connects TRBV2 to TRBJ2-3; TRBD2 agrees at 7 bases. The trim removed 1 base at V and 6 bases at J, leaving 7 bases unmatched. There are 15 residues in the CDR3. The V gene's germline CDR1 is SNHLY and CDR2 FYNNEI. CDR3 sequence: CASSEEAGAPDTQYF. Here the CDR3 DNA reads TGTGCCAGCAGTGAAGAGGCGGGAGCCCCCGATACGCAGTATTTT.